A selection of T cell receptor beta chains follows, all from one sample in a study of blood T cell repertoires in COVID-19. The method was immunoSEQ multiplex PCR; TCRdb's version includes in-frame clones alone and lacks a portion of them. Of fewer than 250,000 clones detected, under 90% appear once; the ten largest clones hold 20%. Sequencing used peripheral blood. All receptors derive from a human donor in a cohort sampled during active COVID-19. The CDR3 runs from the conserved cysteine through the conserved F or W. Each record gives: J gene, D gene, clone size, V gene, CDR3 DNA, CDR3 protein. The D gene is left open where the match is weak. Some rows have no size entry. The others give once, few or many, or a class for an expanded clone.

TRBJ1-2,TRBD1,-,TRBV11-2,TGTGCCAGCAGCACCCTTGGACAGGCAAACTATGGCTACACCTTC,CASSTLGQANYGYTF
TRBJ1-4,TRBD1,-,TRBV2,TGTGCCAGCAGGGGGGACAGACAAAAACTGTTTTTT,CASRGDRQKLFF
TRBJ2-2,TRBD2,-,TRBV9,TGTGCCAGCAGCGTAGACGCTCCCGCGGGAGGTACCGGGGAGCTGTTTTTT,CASSVDAPAGGTGELFF
TRBJ2-5,TRBD2,-,TRBV5-1,TGCGCCAGCAGCTTGGTTTGGAGTGGCGGCCGCGGGGGGGAGACCCAGTACTTC,CASSLVWSGGRGGETQYF
TRBJ2-5,TRBD1,-,TRBV18,TGTGCCAGCTCACCGCGGGTACAGGGGTACCAAGAGACCCAGTACTTC,CASSPRVQGYQETQYF
TRBJ2-5,-,-,TRBV5-1,TGCGCCAGCAGCTTGGGGTCGTCTGCGGGGAAAGAGACCCAGTACTTC,CASSLGSSAGKETQYF
TRBJ2-3,-,-,TRBV29-1,TGCAGCGTTCGAGGAAATTTTGATACGCAGTATTTT,CSVRGNFDTQYF
TRBJ2-5,-,once,TRBV24-1,TGTGCCACCAGTGTAACAGGCCAAGAGACCCAGTACTTC,CATSVTGQETQYF
TRBJ1-1,-,-,TRBV5-1,TGCGCCAGCAGCTTGGGAGGGTTTAGTGAAGCTTTCTTT,CASSLGGFSEAFF
TRBJ1-2,TRBD1,once,TRBV19,TGTGCCAGTAGTACCCGGACAGGGCCACTGAAAGGCTACACCTTC,CASSTRTGPLKGYTF
TRBJ2-1,TRBD2,-,TRBV24-1,TGTGCCACCAGTGATTCCCTAGCGGGAGCCCACAATGAGCAGTTCTTC,CATSDSLAGAHNEQFF
TRBJ2-5,-,many,TRBV4-1,TGCGCCAGCAGCCAAGATAAGGGGCCTTGGACCCAGTACTTC,CASSQDKGPWTQYF
TRBJ2-5,-,-,TRBV5-4,TGTGCCAGCAGCCCAAAGCTAACGGGACATGAGCAAGAGACCCAGTACTTC,CASSPKLTGHEQETQYF
TRBJ2-5,-,-,TRBV19,TGTGCCAGTAGTATAGGTCGGCAAGAGACCCAGTACTTC,CASSIGRQETQYF
TRBJ1-5,TRBD1,-,TRBV5-1,TGCGCCAGCAGCGTTGGGACAGCCAAAGATCAGCCCCAGCATTTT,CASSVGTAKDQPQHF
TRBJ1-1,-,-,TRBV7-2,TGTGCCAGCAGGGAACAGGGTATTAAGGCTGAAGCTTTCTTT,CASREQGIKAEAFF
TRBJ2-2,-,few,TRBV5-4,TGTGCCAGCAGCCTGGGACTCCGAGCCCACACCGGGGAGCTGTTTTTT,CASSLGLRAHTGELFF
TRBJ1-4,-,-,TRBV11-3,TGTGCCAGCAGCTTGGAGACAGGCAATGAAAAACTGTTTTTT,CASSLETGNEKLFF
TRBJ2-2,-,-,TRBV5-1,TGCGCCAGCAGCTCAGAAAAGGGGTCCGGGGAGCTGTTTTTT,CASSSEKGSGELFF